The clone carrying this T cell receptor beta chain has just a few counts. One end of the junction varies from germline; a read error may be responsible. These data originate in a study of blood T cell repertoires in COVID-19. Study-level information: Collection of acute and convalescent COVID-19 samples took place in the United States, Italy and Spain. T cells, B-cell-depleted T cells, or PBMCs supplied cDNA or gDNA.

How the authors handled the data: Amplification of reference gene primers was used by the study to estimate nucleated cell counts. Libraries were prepared by immunoSEQ multiplex PCR; TCRdb keeps only in-frame clonotypes and omits some of them. V and J calls and clone size follow that table, whereas D and trimming were derived from the DNA. The repertoire includes some 150,000 clones, 80% to 90% of them detected once, and approximately 8% sits in the top ten. Seattle enrolled patients during active infection and tracked them longitudinally. CDR3 size: 12 residues. Germline V gene sequence: CDR1 SGHTA, CDR2 FQGNSA.

Material for sequencing was peripheral blood. This receptor was taken from a woman aged 55-70 years with COVID-19, enrolled during active disease. The chain joins TRBV7-2 to TRBJ1-3; 8 nucleotides align to TRBD1. The CDR3 sequence: CASSFNQGQANF. CDR3 nucleotide sequence: TGTGCCAGCAGCTTTAACCAGGGACAGGCTAATTTT.